The entry below gives a single TCR beta chain sequence along with its context. These data come from a study of OX40 agonist ivuxolimab in advanced cancers. Generated by immunoSEQ multiplex PCR, the TCRdb table keeps only in-frame clones and is missing some. The top ten hold roughly 30% of the sample, which has 6,500 to 9,000 clones, about 88% seen once. Germline assignment: CDR1 LNHNV and CDR2 YYDKDF (reference sequence). This CDR3 region has 14 residues. V lost 5 bases, J lost 9 bases, and 7 bases stayed unmatched. This rearrangement joins TRBV15 to TRBJ1-5, with TRBD1 matching 10 bases. This TCR was recovered from an adult with an advanced solid tumor such as melanoma, head and neck, liver or kidney cancer. The sequences come from CD4+ or CD8+ T cells sorted from blood, collected in a trial of the OX40 agonist ivuxolimab. CDR3 nucleotide sequence: TGTGCCACCAGCCCCGACAGGGGGCAGGGGCCCCAGCATTTT. Encoded protein: CATSPDRGQGPQHF.